Below, 9 T cell receptor beta chains from the same sample are listed, as sequenced in a study of cytomegalovirus exposure and HLA in healthy donors. Amplification used 60 Vbeta primers and 13 Jbeta primers. Profiling relied on immunoSEQ multiplex PCR, and the TCRdb table lists in-frame clones only, not all of them. The sample lists roughly 130,000 clones; approximately 91% were seen once. The sample consisted of PBMCs. The source is a woman aged 35 to 49 in good health and CMV-seronegative.

This sequence joins TRBV4-3 and TRBJ2-5; 10 nucleotides line up with TRBD2. The DNA matches TRBJ2-7 better at its end, which makes the J call doubtful. This CDR3 is 18 amino acids long. The germline CDR1 and CDR2 sequences are LGHNA and YSLEER. CDR3 sequence: CASSQAIPDSGRNREQYF. The CDR3 DNA is TGCGCCAGCAGCCAAGCTATCCCCGATAGCGGGAGGAACCGCGAGCAGTACTTC.

The rearrangement joins TRBV11-2 to TRBJ2-7, with 9 bases that match TRBD2. CDR3 length equals 16 residues. V lost 4 bases, J lost 2 bases, and 9 bases stayed unmatched. Germline values: CDR1 SGHAT, CDR2 FQNNGV. The CDR3 nucleotides are TGTGCCAGCAGCTACGGTAGCGGGAGTGGCGCCTACGAGCAGTACTTC. It codes for CASSYGSGSGAYEQYF.

The CDR3 loop is CASSLGLATSTDTQYF. The CDR3 region has the DNA TGTGCCAGCAGCTTGGGGCTAGCGACTAGCACAGATACGCAGTATTTT. This chain joins TRBV7-9 and TRBJ2-3; maybe TRBD2 (6 bases). The CDR3 is 16 residues long. Germline CDR1 is SEHNR and CDR2 is FQNEAQ (reference sequence). V lost 3 bases, J lost 0 bases, and 13 bases lay in between.

V is TRBV11-3 and J is TRBJ2-1, with TRBD2 as a possible D gene (6 bases). This CDR3 is built from 13 residues. Trimming pared 3 bases from V and 8 bases from J, leaving 11 bases between. CDR1 SGHNT and CDR2 YENEEA come from the germline V gene. CDR3 residues: CASSFGSGYEQFF. CDR3 nucleotides: TGTGCCAGCAGCTTCGGGAGTGGTTATGAGCAGTTCTTC. The whole variable domain, filled in from reference TRBV11-3 and TRBJ2-1, reads EAGVVQSPRYKIIEKKQPVAFWCNPISGHNTLYWYLQNLGQGPELLIRYENEEAVDDSQLPKDRFSAERLKGVDSTLKIQPAELGDSAVYLCASSFGSGYEQFFGPGTRLTVL.

As regards this clone: The junction and the germline gene differ at one end; a read error may be behind it. J is TRBJ2-1 and V is TRBV7-9; D possibly corresponds to TRBD2 (5 bases). This CDR3 is 17 amino acids long. Germline V gives CDR1 SEHNR, CDR2 FQNEAQ (reference sequence). This CDR3 is CSSGSSRGRESYNEQFF. CDR3 coding DNA: TGTTCCAGCGGCAGCTCCAGAGGTAGGGAGTCCTACAATGAGCAGTTCTTC.

This clone was seen just once. In nucleotides, the CDR3 is TGTGCCAGCAACGTTGGACTAGCGGGAACCATCTCCTACAATGAGCAGTTCTTC. Protein sequence: CASNVGLAGTISYNEQFF. The rearrangement uses TRBV5-4 and TRBJ2-1; 12 nucleotides agree with TRBD2. V shed 6 bases and J 0 bases; nucleotides not matched to a gene: 10. CDR1 is SGHNT, CDR2 YYREEE, per germline (reference sequence). The CDR3 spans 18 residues.

V and J are TRBV21-1 and TRBJ2-6; no check of the table's D call, TRBD2, against the DNA was made. TRBV21-1 is termed a pseudogene. The CDR3 consists of 17 residues. DNA for the CDR3: TGTGCCAGCAGCTGCAATCCCAGCGTCTCTGGGGCCAACGTCCTGACTTTC. Encoded protein: CASSCNPSVSGANVLTF.

This clone was seen a single time. The J gene is TRBJ2-1, the V gene TRBV2; 7 positions agree with TRBD2. The V and J ends lost 8 bases and 4 bases, in that order; junction bases with no gene match: 8. Germline V gene data show CDR1 as SNHLY and CDR2 as FYNNEI. The CDR3 totals 14 residues. In DNA form, the CDR3 reads TGTGCCAGCCCCGTAGGGCGGGAGTACAATGAGCAGTTCTTC. It encodes CASPVGREYNEQFF.

This sequence joins TRBV9 and TRBJ2-2; D unresolved. The CDR3 has 14 residues. From germline, CDR1 is SGDLS and CDR2 YYNGEE. V shed 4 bases and J shed 1 base, with 8 bases lying between them. The CDR3 nucleotides read TGTGCCAGCAGCTCCTCGTTGAACACCGGGGAGCTGTTTTTT. It translates to CASSSSLNTGELFF.